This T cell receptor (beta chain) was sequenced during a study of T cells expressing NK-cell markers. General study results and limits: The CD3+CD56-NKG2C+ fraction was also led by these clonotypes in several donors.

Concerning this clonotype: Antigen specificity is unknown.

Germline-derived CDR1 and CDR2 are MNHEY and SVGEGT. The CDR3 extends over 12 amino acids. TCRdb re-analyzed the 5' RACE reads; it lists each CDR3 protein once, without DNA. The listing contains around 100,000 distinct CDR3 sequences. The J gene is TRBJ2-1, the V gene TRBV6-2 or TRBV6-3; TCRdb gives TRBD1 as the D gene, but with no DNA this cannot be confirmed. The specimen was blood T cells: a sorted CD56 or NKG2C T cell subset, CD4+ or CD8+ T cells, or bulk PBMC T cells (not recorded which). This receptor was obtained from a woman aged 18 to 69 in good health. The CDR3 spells CASGGAFDEQFF.